This entry is about one T cell receptor (beta chain). The data were obtained in a study of cytomegalovirus exposure and HLA in healthy donors. Germline V gives CDR1 SGHAT, CDR2 FQNNGV. The CDR3 contains 15 residues. J lost 2 bases, V lost 3 bases, and 4 bases had no gene match. The PCR contained 60 Vbeta and 13 Jbeta primers. Produced via immunoSEQ multiplex PCR; TCRdb's table is partial and in-frame only. Recorded for this sample: 100,000 to 150,000 clones. The sequence was collected from a man in his forties or fifties in good health and CMV-seronegative. The sample was PBMCs. V gene TRBV11-2 combines with J gene TRBJ2-3; 8 bases match TRBD1. Written as DNA, the CDR3 is TGTGCCAGCAGCTTTGGGACAGGATACACAGATACGCAGTATTTT. Encoded protein: CASSFGTGYTDTQYF.